These T cell receptor beta chains were read from a single sample in a study of cytomegalovirus exposure and HLA in healthy donors. The repertoire was sequenced with immunoSEQ multiplex PCR; TCRdb's copy has only in-frame clones and lacks some. Of about 160,000 clones listed, around 84% are singletons. The sequenced material came from PBMCs. The receptor source for this set is a man aged 18 to 35 in good health and CMV-seronegative. Each CDR3 is given with its conserved first and last residue. Fields, in order: J gene, D gene, V gene, clone size, CDR3 protein, CDR3 DNA. D genes are given only for firm matches. Size is stated for part of the rows, as once, few or many counts, or as a class when the clone is expanded.

j_call: TRBJ2-5
d_call: -
v_call: TRBV28
clone_size: once
cdr3_aa: CASSEGLETQYF
cdr3_nt: TGTGCCAGCAGTGAGGGATTAGAGACCCAGTACTTC

j_call: TRBJ1-1
d_call: -
v_call: TRBV6-1
clone_size: -
cdr3_aa: CASSGPVKARVNTEAFF
cdr3_nt: TGTGCCAGCAGTGGGCCCGTGAAGGCCAGGGTGAACACTGAAGCTTTCTTT

j_call: TRBJ2-7
d_call: -
v_call: TRBV5-1
clone_size: -
cdr3_aa: CASRRDDTSSYEQYF
cdr3_nt: TGCGCCAGCAGGCGAGACGATACTAGCTCCTACGAGCAGTACTTC

j_call: TRBJ2-1
d_call: TRBD1
v_call: TRBV19
clone_size: few
cdr3_aa: CASSKDRSSYNEQFF
cdr3_nt: TGTGCCAGTAGTAAGGACAGGAGCTCCTACAATGAGCAGTTCTTC

j_call: TRBJ2-5
d_call: -
v_call: TRBV9
clone_size: -
cdr3_aa: CASSVAGPQETQYF
cdr3_nt: TGTGCCAGCAGCGTGGCAGGGCCTCAAGAGACCCAGTACTTC

j_call: TRBJ2-7
d_call: TRBD2
v_call: TRBV6-1
clone_size: -
cdr3_aa: CASRDYSYEQYF
cdr3_nt: TGTGCCAGTCGGGACTACTCCTACGAGCAGTACTTC

j_call: TRBJ1-1
d_call: -
v_call: TRBV6-1
clone_size: -
cdr3_aa: CASSRADSPTEAFF
cdr3_nt: TGTGCCAGCAGCAGAGCGGACAGCCCCACTGAAGCTTTCTTT

j_call: TRBJ2-2
d_call: TRBD2
v_call: TRBV11-1
clone_size: -
cdr3_aa: CASSRGANTGELFF
cdr3_nt: TGTGCCAGCAGCCGGGGGGCGAACACCGGGGAGCTGTTTTTT

j_call: TRBJ2-5
d_call: -
v_call: TRBV7-3
clone_size: -
cdr3_aa: CASSPGQLETQYF
cdr3_nt: TGTGCCAGCAGCCCAGGACAGTTAGAGACCCAGTACTTC

j_call: TRBJ2-7
d_call: -
v_call: TRBV29-1
clone_size: -
cdr3_aa: CSVDAGQAGSYEQYF
cdr3_nt: TGCAGCGTTGACGCTGGACAGGCGGGGTCCTACGAGCAGTACTTC

j_call: TRBJ2-7
d_call: TRBD2
v_call: TRBV27
clone_size: -
cdr3_aa: CASSSLAVPYEQYF
cdr3_nt: TGTGCCAGCAGTTCCCTAGCGGTTCCCTACGAGCAGTACTTC

j_call: TRBJ1-5
d_call: TRBD1
v_call: TRBV7-8
clone_size: -
cdr3_aa: CASSPGQANSNQPQHF
cdr3_nt: TGTGCCAGCAGCCCAGGACAGGCCAATAGCAATCAGCCCCAGCATTTT

j_call: TRBJ2-1
d_call: -
v_call: TRBV6-5
clone_size: -
cdr3_aa: CASSYSSFPSIDEQFF
cdr3_nt: TGTGCCAGCAGTTACTCGTCGTTCCCTAGTATAGATGAGCAGTTCTTC

j_call: TRBJ2-1
d_call: TRBD2
v_call: TRBV9
clone_size: -
cdr3_aa: CASSVTSGSYNEQFF
cdr3_nt: TGTGCCAGCAGCGTTACTAGCGGGAGCTACAATGAGCAGTTCTTC

j_call: TRBJ2-5
d_call: TRBD1
v_call: TRBV28
clone_size: -
cdr3_aa: CASSVRTGGWETQYF
cdr3_nt: TGTGCCAGCAGTGTACGGACAGGCGGATGGGAGACCCAGTACTTC

j_call: TRBJ2-1
d_call: TRBD2
v_call: TRBV5-1
clone_size: -
cdr3_aa: CASSSLTSGSSNEQFF
cdr3_nt: TGCGCCAGCAGCTCCCTGACTAGCGGGAGTTCCAATGAGCAGTTCTTC

j_call: TRBJ2-1
d_call: -
v_call: TRBV9
clone_size: -
cdr3_aa: CASSPKKLGHAKDEQFF
cdr3_nt: TGTGCCAGCAGCCCGAAGAAGTTGGGGCACGCTAAGGATGAGCAGTTCTTC

j_call: TRBJ1-1
d_call: TRBD1
v_call: TRBV6-5
clone_size: -
cdr3_aa: CASSSTGLNTEAFF
cdr3_nt: TGTGCCAGCAGTTCGACAGGGCTGAACACTGAAGCTTTCTTT

j_call: TRBJ2-6
d_call: -
v_call: TRBV7-2
clone_size: -
cdr3_aa: CASSFRALPISGANVLTF
cdr3_nt: TGTGCCAGCTCCTTCAGGGCGCTGCCAATCTCTGGGGCCAACGTCCTGACTTTC

j_call: TRBJ2-5
d_call: -
v_call: TRBV9
clone_size: -
cdr3_aa: CASSALSRTGEETQYF
cdr3_nt: TGCGCCAGCAGCGCCTTGAGTCGTACGGGTGAAGAGACCCAGTACTTC

j_call: TRBJ1-5
d_call: TRBD1
v_call: TRBV7-2
clone_size: -
cdr3_aa: CASSPDRQQPQHF
cdr3_nt: TGTGCCAGCAGCCCGGACAGGCAACAGCCCCAGCATTTT

j_call: TRBJ2-1
d_call: -
v_call: TRBV5-6
clone_size: -
cdr3_aa: CASSLDPAWYNEQFF
cdr3_nt: TGTGCCAGCAGCTTGGACCCAGCGTGGTACAATGAGCAGTTCTTC

j_call: TRBJ2-7
d_call: TRBD2
v_call: TRBV7-9
clone_size: -
cdr3_aa: CASSLRTSGSYEQYF
cdr3_nt: TGTGCCAGCAGCTTACGGACTAGCGGCTCCTACGAGCAGTACTTC

j_call: TRBJ2-5
d_call: -
v_call: TRBV2
clone_size: -
cdr3_aa: CASSQLQETQYF
cdr3_nt: TGTGCCAGCAGTCAACTCCAAGAGACCCAGTACTTC

j_call: TRBJ1-2
d_call: -
v_call: TRBV28
clone_size: -
cdr3_aa: CASTKGSGDRAGYTF
cdr3_nt: TGTGCCAGCACTAAAGGATCGGGGGATAGGGCCGGCTACACCTTC

j_call: TRBJ2-1
d_call: TRBD1
v_call: TRBV7-9
clone_size: -
cdr3_aa: CASSPGQGITSSYNEQFF
cdr3_nt: TGTGCCAGCAGCCCAGGACAGGGGATAACGAGCTCCTACAATGAGCAGTTCTTC

j_call: TRBJ1-3
d_call: TRBD1
v_call: TRBV5-1
clone_size: once
cdr3_aa: CASSSQGAKGNTIYF
cdr3_nt: TGCGCCAGCAGCTCGCAGGGGGCGAAAGGAAACACCATATATTTT

j_call: TRBJ2-7
d_call: -
v_call: TRBV7-8
clone_size: -
cdr3_aa: CASSLVEFYEQYF
cdr3_nt: TGTGCCAGCAGCTTAGTCGAGTTCTACGAGCAGTACTTC

j_call: TRBJ1-3
d_call: -
v_call: TRBV5-4
clone_size: -
cdr3_aa: CASTVDRDSGNTIYF
cdr3_nt: TGTGCCAGCACCGTGGACCGGGACTCTGGAAACACCATATATTTT

j_call: TRBJ2-7
d_call: -
v_call: TRBV27
clone_size: -
cdr3_aa: CASSLTPLGRGTYEQYF
cdr3_nt: TGTGCCAGCAGTTTAACTCCTCTGGGGCGGGGCACCTACGAGCAGTACTTC

j_call: TRBJ1-5
d_call: -
v_call: TRBV12-5
clone_size: -
cdr3_aa: CASALPGGRHQPQHF
cdr3_nt: TGTGCTAGTGCCCTCCCGGGGGGGAGGCATCAGCCCCAGCATTTT